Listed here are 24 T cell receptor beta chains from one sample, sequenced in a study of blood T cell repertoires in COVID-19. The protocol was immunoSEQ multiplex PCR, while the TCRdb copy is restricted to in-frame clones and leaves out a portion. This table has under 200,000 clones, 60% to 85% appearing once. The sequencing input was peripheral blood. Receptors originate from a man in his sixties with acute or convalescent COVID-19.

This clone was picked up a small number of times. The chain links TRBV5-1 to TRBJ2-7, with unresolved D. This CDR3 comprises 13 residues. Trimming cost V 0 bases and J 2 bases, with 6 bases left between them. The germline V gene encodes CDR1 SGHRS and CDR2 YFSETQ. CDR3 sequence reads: CASSLEETYEQYF. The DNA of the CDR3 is TGCGCCAGCAGCTTGGAGGAGACCTACGAGCAGTACTTC. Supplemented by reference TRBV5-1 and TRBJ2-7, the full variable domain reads KAGVTQTPRYLIKTRGQQVTLSCSPISGHRSVSWYQQTPGQGLQFLFEYFSETQRNKGNFPGRFSGRQFSNSRSEMNVSTLELGDSALYLCASSLEETYEQYFGPGTRLTVT.

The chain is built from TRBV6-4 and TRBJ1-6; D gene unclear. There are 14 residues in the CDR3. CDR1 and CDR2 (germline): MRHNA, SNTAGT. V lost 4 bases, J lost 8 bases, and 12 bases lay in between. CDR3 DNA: TGTGCCAGCAGTGTAACCGAAGCGGATTCACCCCTCCACTTT. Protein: CASSVTEADSPLHF.

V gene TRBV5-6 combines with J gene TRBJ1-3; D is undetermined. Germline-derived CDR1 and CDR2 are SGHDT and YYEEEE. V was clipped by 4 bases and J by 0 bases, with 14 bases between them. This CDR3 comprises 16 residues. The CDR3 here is CASSLHPGFSGNTIYF. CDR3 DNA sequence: TGTGCCAGCAGCCTCCACCCGGGTTTCTCTGGAAACACCATATATTTT.

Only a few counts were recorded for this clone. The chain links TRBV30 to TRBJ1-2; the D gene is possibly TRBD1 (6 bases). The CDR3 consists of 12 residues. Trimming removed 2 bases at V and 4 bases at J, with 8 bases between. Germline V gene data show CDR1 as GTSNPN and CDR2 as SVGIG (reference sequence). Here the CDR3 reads CAWSHRAYGYTF. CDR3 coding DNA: TGTGCCTGGAGTCACAGGGCCTATGGCTACACCTTC.

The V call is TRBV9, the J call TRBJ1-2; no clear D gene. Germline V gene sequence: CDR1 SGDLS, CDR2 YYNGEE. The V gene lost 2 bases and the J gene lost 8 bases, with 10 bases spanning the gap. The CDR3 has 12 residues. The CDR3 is CASSVGILGYTF. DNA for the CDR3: TGTGCCAGCAGCGTCGGGATTTTGGGCTACACCTTC.

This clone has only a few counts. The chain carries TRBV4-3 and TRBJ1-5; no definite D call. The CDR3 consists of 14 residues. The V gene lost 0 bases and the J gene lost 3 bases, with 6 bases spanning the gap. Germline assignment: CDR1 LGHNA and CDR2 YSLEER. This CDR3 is CASSQDRDNQPQHF. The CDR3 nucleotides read TGCGCCAGCAGCCAAGATCGAGACAATCAGCCCCAGCATTTT.

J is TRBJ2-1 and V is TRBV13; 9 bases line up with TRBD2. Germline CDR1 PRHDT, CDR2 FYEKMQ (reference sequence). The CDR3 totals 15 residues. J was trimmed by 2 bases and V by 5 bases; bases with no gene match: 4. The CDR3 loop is CASSPSSGAYNEQFF. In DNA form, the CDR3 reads TGTGCCAGCAGCCCTTCTAGCGGGGCCTACAATGAGCAGTTCTTC.

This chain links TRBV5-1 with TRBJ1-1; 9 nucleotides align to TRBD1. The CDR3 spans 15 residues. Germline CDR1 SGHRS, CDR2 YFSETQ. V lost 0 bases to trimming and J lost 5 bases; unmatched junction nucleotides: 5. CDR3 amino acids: CASSLGDRERTEAFF. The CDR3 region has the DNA TGCGCCAGCAGCTTGGGGGACAGGGAGAGAACTGAAGCTTTCTTT.

CDR3 residues: CASSFGGDSFATNEKLFF. The CDR3 region has the DNA TGTGCCAGCAGCTTCGGTGGGGACAGCTTTGCAACTAATGAAAAACTGTTTTTT. The chain carries TRBV7-9 and TRBJ1-4; 7 bases are a match to TRBD1. Trimming removed 3 bases from V and 0 bases from J; junction bases left unmatched: 10. Germline loops: CDR1 SEHNR, CDR2 FQNEAQ (reference sequence). This CDR3 spans 18 amino acids.

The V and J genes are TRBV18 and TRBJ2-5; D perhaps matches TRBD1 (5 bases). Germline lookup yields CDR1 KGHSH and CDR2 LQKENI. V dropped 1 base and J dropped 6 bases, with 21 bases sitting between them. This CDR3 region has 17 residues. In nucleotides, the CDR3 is TGTGCCAGCTCACCACTGATCGGCAGGGAAAGACAAAAGACCCAGTACTTC. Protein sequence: CASSPLIGRERQKTQYF.

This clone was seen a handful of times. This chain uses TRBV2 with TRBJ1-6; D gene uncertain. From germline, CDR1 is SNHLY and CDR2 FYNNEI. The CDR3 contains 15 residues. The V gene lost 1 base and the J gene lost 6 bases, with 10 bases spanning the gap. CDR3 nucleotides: TGTGCCAGCAGTGAAGAACAGAGTAGTAATTCACCCCTCCACTTT. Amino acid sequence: CASSEEQSSNSPLHF.

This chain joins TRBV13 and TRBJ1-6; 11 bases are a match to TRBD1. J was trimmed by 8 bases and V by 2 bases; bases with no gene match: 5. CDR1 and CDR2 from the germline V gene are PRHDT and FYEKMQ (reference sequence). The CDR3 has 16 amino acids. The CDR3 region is CASSLFRTGGDSPLHF. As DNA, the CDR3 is TGTGCCAGCAGCTTATTTCGGACAGGGGGCGATTCACCCCTCCACTTT. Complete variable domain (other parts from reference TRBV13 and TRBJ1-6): AAGVIQSPRHLIKEKRETATLKCYPIPRHDTVYWYQQGPGQDPQFLISFYEKMQSDKGSIPDRFSAQQFSDYHSELNMSSLELGDSALYFCASSLFRTGGDSPLHFGNGTRLTVT.

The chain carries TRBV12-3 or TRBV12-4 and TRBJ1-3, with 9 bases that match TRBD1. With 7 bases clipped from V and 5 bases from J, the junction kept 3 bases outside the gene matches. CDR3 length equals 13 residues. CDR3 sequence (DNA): TGTGCCAGCACCGGGACAGGGAGAAACACCATATATTTT. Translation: CASTGTGRNTIYF.

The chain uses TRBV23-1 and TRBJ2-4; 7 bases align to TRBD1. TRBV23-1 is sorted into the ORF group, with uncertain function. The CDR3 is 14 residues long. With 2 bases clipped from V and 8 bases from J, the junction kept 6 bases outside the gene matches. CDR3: CASSQLGQPDIQYF. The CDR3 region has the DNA TGCGCCAGCAGTCAACTGGGACAGCCGGACATTCAGTACTTC.

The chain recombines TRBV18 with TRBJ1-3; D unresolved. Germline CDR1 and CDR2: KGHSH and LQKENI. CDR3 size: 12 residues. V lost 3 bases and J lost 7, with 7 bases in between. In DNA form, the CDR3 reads TGTGCCAGCTCACCCGACGGGAACACCATATATTTT. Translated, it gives CASSPDGNTIYF.

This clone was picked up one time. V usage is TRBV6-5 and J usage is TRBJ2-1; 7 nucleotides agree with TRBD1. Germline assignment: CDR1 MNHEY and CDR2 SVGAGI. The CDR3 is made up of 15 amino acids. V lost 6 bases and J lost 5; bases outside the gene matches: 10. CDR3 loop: CASSPRQGPNNEQFF. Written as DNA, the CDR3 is TGTGCCAGCAGCCCCCGACAGGGCCCTAACAATGAGCAGTTCTTC.

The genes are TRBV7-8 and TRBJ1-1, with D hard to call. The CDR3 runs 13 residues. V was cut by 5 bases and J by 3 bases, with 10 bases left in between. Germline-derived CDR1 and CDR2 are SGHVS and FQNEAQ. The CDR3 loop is CASSRKRDTEAFF. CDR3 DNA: TGTGCCAGCAGCCGTAAGAGGGACACTGAAGCTTTCTTT. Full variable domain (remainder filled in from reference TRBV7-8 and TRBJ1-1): GAGVSQSPRYKVAKRGQDVALRCDPISGHVSLFWYQQALGQGPEFLTYFQNEAQLDKSGLPSDRFFAERPEGSVSTLKIQRTQQEDSAVYLCASSRKRDTEAFFGQGTRLTVV.

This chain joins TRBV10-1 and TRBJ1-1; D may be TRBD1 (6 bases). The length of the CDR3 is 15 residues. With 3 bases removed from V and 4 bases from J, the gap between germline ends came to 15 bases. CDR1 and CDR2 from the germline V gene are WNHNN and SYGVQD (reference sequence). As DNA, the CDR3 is TGCGCCAGCAGTGAATACAGGGATTTGACCACTGAAGCTTTCTTT. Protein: CASSEYRDLTTEAFF.

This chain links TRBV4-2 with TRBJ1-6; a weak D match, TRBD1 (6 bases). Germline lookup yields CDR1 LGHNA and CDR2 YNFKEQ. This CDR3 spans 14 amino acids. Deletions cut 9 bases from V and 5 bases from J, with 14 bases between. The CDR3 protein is CASTGSHHNSPLHF. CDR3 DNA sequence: TGTGCCAGTACAGGGAGTCATCATAATTCACCCCTCCACTTT.

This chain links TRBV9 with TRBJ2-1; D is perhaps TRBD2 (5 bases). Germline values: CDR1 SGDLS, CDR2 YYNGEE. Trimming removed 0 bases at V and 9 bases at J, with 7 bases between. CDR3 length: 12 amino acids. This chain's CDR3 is CASSVGGFEQFF. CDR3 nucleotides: TGTGCCAGCAGCGTAGGAGGGTTTGAGCAGTTCTTC.

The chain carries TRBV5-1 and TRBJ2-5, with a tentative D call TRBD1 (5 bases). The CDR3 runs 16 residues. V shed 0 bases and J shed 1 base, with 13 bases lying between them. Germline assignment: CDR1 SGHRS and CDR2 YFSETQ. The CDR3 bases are TGCGCCAGCAGCTTGGGGTGGGGCGAATCCCAAGAGACCCAGTACTTC. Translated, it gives CASSLGWGESQETQYF.

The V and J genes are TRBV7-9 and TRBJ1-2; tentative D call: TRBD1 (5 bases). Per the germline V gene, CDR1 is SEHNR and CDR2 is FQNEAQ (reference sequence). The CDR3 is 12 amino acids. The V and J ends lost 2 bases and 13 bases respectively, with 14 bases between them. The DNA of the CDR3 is TGTGCCAGCAGCTTACGATCTCAGGGTGCCACCTTC. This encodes CASSLRSQGATF.

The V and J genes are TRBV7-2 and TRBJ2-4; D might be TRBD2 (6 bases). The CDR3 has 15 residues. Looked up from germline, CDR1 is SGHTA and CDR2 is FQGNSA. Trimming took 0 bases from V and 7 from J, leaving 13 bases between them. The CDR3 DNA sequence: TGTGCCAGCAGCTTAGCATCAGGTCGGGAGAACATTCAGTACTTC. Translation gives CASSLASGRENIQYF.

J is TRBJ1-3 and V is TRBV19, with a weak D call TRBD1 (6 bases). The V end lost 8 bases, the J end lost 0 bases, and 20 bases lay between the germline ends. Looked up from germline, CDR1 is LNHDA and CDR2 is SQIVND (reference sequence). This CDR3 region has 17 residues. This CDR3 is CASGGETGWVSGNTIYF. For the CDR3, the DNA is TGTGCCAGTGGTGGGGAAACAGGGTGGGTCTCTGGAAACACCATATATTTT.